These T cell receptor beta chains were read from a single sample in a study of response to subunit inactivated influenza vaccine. TCRdb re-called the RT-PCR reads through MiXCR, storing one row per CDR3 protein. Here the sample spans approximately 520,000 distinct CDR3 sequences, more than 15% being singletons. The sequencing here drew on CD4+ T cells sorted from PBMCs, taken less than 30 months after vaccination. Every receptor here comes from a man aged 45-69 years who received an inactivated influenza vaccine. Both conserved end residues are trimmed from each CDR3. The order of the fields is CDR3 protein, CDR3 length, V gene, J gene.

AISEPVRGQGSYEQY	15	TRBV10-3	TRBJ2-7
ASSLVTGTYGYT	12	TRBV7-2	TRBJ1-2
ASSLAGGFNEQF	12	TRBV7-2	TRBJ2-1
ASSQGQFNQPQH	12	TRBV4-1	TRBJ1-5
ASSLIRGGGPNYNEQF	16	TRBV5-1	TRBJ2-1
ATSEAGGNGELF	12	TRBV24-1	TRBJ2-2
ASSSHDGGTQY	11	TRBV5-1	TRBJ2-5
ASSLAGDRGGEQF	13	TRBV5-1	TRBJ2-1
ASRRLTYTYEQY	12	TRBV6-1	TRBJ2-7
ASSLTVGNTEAF	12	TRBV19	TRBJ1-1
ASSGVSDTQY	10	TRBV2	TRBJ2-3
SVDRESTDTQY	11	TRBV29-1	TRBJ2-3
ASSLLGGQRAGYT	13	TRBV12-3/TRBV12-4	TRBJ1-2
ASSQFGPAGNTIY	13	TRBV4-2	TRBJ1-3
ASSFGLAGQSYNEQF	15	TRBV7-2	TRBJ2-1
SATGTSGAQETQY	13	TRBV20-1	TRBJ2-5
ASRKAVYEQY	10	TRBV6-2/TRBV6-3	TRBJ2-7
ASSLLRSNTEAF	12	TRBV12-3/TRBV12-4	TRBJ1-1
SARGQGGIKNIQY	13	TRBV20-1	TRBJ2-4
ASSLSTRGARYNEQF	15	TRBV28	TRBJ2-1
SARGAGSSSYEQY	13	TRBV20-1	TRBJ2-7
ASRSHEGAHSPLH	13	TRBV6-1	TRBJ1-6
ASSEVGQGDGELF	13	TRBV2	TRBJ2-2
ASSPVGGENTGELF	14	TRBV5-5	TRBJ2-2
ASSSPESPVTRSGQSYNEQF	20	TRBV5-1	TRBJ2-1
SARDLTNEQF	10	TRBV20-1	TRBJ2-1
AIGDYNTGELF	11	TRBV10-3	TRBJ2-2
ASRRRAGTSGSYEQY	15	TRBV27	TRBJ2-7
ASKQGLTDTQY	11	TRBV6-2/TRBV6-3	TRBJ2-3
TSSQDSVPWYGYT	13	TRBV1	TRBJ1-2
ASRKDRIAGELF	12	TRBV6-2/TRBV6-3	TRBJ2-2
SGSPTSGSQETQY	13	TRBV20-1	TRBJ2-5
ASSEWGAPNYGYT	13	TRBV25-1	TRBJ1-2
ASSQVFAGGPRVDTQY	16	TRBV3-1	TRBJ2-3
ASSPYPGQGLRGYT	14	TRBV7-2	TRBJ1-2